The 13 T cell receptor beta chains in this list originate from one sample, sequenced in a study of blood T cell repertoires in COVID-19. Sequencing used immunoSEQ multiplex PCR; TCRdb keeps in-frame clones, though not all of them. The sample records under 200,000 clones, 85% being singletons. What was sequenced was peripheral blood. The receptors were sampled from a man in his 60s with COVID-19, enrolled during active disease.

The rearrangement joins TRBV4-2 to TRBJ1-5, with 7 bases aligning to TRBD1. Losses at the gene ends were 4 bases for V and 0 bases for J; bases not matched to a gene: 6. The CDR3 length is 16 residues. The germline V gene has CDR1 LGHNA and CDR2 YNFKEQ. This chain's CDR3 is CASSPMTGNSNQPQHF. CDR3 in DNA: TGTGCCAGCAGCCCCATGACAGGGAATAGCAATCAGCCCCAGCATTTT.

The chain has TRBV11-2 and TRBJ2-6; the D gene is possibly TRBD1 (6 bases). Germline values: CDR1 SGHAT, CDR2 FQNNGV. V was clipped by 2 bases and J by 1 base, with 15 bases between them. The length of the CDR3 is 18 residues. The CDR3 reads CASSLKRSGESGANVLTF. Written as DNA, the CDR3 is TGTGCCAGCAGCTTAAAAAGGTCAGGGGAATCTGGGGCCAACGTCCTGACTTTC.

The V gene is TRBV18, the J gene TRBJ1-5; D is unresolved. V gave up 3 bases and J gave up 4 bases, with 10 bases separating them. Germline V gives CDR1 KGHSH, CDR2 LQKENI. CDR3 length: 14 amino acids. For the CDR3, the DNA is TGTGCCAGCTCACCCGACCGGAGGAATCAGCCCCAGCATTTT. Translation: CASSPDRRNQPQHF.

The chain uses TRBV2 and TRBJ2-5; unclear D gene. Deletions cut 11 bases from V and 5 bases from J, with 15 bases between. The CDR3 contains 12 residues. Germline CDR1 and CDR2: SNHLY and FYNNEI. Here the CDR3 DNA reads TGTGCCGGAAAAGGAGAGGAGGAGACCCAGTACTTC. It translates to CAGKGEEETQYF. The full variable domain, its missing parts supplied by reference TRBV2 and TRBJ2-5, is EPEVTQTPSHQVTQMGQEVILRCVPISNHLYFYWYRQILGQKVEFLVSFYNNEISEKSEIFDDQFSVERPDGSNFTLKIRSTKLEDSAMYFCAGKGEEETQYFGPGTRLLVL.

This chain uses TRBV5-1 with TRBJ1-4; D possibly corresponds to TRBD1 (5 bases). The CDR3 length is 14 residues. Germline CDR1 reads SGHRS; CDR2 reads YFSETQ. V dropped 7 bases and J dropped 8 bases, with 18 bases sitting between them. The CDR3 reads CASSEQGAKEKLFF. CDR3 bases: TGCGCCAGCTCGGAACAAGGGGCGAAGGAAAAACTGTTTTTT.

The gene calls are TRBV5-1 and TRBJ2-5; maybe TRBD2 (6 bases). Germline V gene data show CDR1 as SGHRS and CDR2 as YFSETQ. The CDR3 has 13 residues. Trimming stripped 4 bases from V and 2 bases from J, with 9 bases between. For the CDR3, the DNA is TGCGCCAGCAGCGCCGGGACTCAAGAGACCCAGTACTTC. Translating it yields CASSAGTQETQYF.

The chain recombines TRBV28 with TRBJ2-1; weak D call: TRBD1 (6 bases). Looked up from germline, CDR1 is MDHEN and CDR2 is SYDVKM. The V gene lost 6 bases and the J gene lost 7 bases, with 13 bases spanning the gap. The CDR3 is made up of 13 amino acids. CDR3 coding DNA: TGTGCCAGCAGACGCAGGACAGTTAATGAGCAGTTCTTC. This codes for CASRRRTVNEQFF.

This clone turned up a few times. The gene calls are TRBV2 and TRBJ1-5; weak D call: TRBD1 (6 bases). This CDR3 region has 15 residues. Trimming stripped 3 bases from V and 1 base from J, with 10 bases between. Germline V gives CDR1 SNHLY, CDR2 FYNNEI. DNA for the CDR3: TGTGCCAGCAGTGATAAGGGGGTGAGCAATCAGCCCCAGCATTTT. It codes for CASSDKGVSNQPQHF.

Here the CDR3 DNA reads TGTGCCAGCAGTTACTCACCACTTTTCGAAGCTTTCTTT. This sequence encodes CASSYSPLFEAFF. The rearrangement links TRBV6-6 to TRBJ1-1; no clear D. V was trimmed by 0 bases and J by 8 bases, leaving 10 bases between them. Per the germline V gene, CDR1 is MNHNY and CDR2 is SVGAGI (reference sequence). This CDR3 has 13 residues.

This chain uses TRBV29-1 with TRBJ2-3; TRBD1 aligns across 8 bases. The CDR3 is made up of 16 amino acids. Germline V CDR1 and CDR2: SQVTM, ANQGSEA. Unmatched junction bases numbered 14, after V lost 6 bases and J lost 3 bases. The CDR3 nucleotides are TGCAGCGTCGGAGGCAAACAGACAGGGGCGACAGATACGCAGTATTTT. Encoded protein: CSVGGKQTGATDTQYF.

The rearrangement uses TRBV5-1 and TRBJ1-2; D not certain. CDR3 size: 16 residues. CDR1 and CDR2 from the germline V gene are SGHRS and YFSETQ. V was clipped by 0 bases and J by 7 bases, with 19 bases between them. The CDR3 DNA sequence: TGCGCCAGCAGCTTGGTGGCGGGGATCGGTGTGGGTGGCTACACCTTC. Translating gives CASSLVAGIGVGGYTF.

The CDR3 loop reads CASSSGTDTTSPLHF. Written as DNA, the CDR3 is TGTGCCAGCAGTTCCGGGACAGATACTACTTCACCCCTCCACTTT. The chain carries TRBV27 and TRBJ1-6; 7 nucleotides line up with TRBD1. CDR1 and CDR2 from the germline V gene are MNHEY and SMNVEV (reference sequence). The ends lost 4 bases at V and 9 bases at J; junction bases unmatched: 9. This CDR3 region has 15 residues.

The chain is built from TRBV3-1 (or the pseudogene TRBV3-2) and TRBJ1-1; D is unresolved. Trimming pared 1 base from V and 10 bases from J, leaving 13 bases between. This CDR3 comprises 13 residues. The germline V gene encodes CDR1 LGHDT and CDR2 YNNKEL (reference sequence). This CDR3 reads CASSQGDGVAAFF. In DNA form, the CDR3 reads TGTGCCAGCAGCCAAGGAGACGGGGTGGCAGCTTTCTTT.